The sequence of this T cell receptor beta chain was determined in a study of blood T cell repertoires in COVID-19. Study summary: Samples taken during acute and convalescent COVID-19 were collected in the United States, Italy and Spain. In each case, the material was cDNA or gDNA derived from T cells, B-cell-depleted T cells, or PBMCs.

Per the original data handling: Amplification from reference gene primers served as the basis for estimated nucleated cell counts. Data came from immunoSEQ multiplex PCR; TCRdb stores just in-frame clones and leaves some out. The V and J calls and clone size were taken over from that table, and D and trimming were inferred from the DNA. Among more than 200,000 clones listed, approximately 80% were seen once. There are 14 residues in the CDR3. CDR1 KGHDR and CDR2 SFDVKD come from the germline V gene. Trimming took 7 bases from V and 5 from J; bases not matched to a gene: 2. The chain links TRBV24-1 to TRBJ2-2; TRBD1 matches 11 bases. This TCR was sampled from a woman older than 75 with active or convalescent COVID-19. The sample was peripheral blood. The CDR3 DNA sequence: TGTGCCACCAGGGGACAGGGGGGGACCGGGGAGCTGTTTTTT. Protein product: CATRGQGGTGELFF.